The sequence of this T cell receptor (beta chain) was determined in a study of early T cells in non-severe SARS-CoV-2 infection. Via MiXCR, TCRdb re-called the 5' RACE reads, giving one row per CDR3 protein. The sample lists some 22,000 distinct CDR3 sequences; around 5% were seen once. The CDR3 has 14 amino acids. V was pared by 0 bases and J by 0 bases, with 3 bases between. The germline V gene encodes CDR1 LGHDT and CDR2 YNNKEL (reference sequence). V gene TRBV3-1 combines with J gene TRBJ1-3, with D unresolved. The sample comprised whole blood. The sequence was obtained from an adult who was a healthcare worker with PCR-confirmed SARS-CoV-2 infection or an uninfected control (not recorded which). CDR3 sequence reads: CASSQDSSGNTIYF. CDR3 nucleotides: TGTGCCAGCAGCCAAGACAGCTCTGGAAACACCATATATTTT.